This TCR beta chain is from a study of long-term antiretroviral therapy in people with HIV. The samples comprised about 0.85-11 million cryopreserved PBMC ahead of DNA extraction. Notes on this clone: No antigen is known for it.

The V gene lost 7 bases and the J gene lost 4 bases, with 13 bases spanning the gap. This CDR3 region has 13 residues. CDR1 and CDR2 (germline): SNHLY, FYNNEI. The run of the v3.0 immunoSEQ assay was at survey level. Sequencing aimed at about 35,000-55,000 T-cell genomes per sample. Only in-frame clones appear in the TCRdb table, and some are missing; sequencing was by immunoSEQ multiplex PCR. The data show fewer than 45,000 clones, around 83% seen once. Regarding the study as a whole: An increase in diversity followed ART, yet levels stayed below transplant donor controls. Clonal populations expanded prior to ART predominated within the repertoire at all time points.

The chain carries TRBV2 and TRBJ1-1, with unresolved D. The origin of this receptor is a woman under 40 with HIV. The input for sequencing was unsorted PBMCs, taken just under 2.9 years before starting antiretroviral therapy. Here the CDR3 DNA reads TGTGCCAGCACGCTCGGGGAAGGCACTGAAGCTTTCTTT. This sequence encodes CASTLGEGTEAFF.